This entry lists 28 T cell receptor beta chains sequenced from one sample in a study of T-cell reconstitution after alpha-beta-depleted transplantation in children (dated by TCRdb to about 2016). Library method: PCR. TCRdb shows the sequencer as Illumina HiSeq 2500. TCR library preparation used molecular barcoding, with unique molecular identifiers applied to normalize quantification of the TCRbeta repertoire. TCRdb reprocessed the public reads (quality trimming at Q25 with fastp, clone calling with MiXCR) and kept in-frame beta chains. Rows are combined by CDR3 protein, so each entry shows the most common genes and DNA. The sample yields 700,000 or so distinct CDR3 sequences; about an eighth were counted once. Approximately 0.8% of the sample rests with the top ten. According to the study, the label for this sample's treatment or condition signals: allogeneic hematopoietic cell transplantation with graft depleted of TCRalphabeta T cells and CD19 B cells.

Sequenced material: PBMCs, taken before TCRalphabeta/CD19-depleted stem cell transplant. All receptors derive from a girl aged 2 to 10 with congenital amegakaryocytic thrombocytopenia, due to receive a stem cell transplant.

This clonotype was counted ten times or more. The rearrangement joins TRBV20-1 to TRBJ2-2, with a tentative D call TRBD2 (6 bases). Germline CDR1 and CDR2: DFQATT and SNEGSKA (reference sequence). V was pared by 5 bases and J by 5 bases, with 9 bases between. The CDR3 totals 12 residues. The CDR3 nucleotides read TGCAGTGCTGGGGGGACTACCGGGGAGCTGTTTTTT. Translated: CSAGGTTGELFF.

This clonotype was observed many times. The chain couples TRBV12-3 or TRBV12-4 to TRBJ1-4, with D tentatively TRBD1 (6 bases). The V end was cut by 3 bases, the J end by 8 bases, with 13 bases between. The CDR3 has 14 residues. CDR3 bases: TGTGCCAGCAGTTTTATGACAGGCGGAGAAAAACTGTTTTTT. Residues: CASSFMTGGEKLFF.

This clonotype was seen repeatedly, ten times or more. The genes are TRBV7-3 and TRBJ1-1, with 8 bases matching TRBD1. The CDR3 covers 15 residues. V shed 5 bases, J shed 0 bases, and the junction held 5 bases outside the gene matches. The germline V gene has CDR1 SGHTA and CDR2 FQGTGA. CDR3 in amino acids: CASSATGGVNTEAFF. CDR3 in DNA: TGTGCCAGCAGCGCCACAGGGGGTGTGAACACTGAAGCTTTCTTT.

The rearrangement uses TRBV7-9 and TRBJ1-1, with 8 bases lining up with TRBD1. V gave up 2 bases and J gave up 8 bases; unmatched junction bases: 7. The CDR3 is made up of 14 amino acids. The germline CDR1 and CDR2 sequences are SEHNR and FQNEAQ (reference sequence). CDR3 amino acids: CASSLKGQAREAFF. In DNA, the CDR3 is TGTGCCAGCAGCTTAAAGGGACAGGCACGCGAAGCTTTCTTT.

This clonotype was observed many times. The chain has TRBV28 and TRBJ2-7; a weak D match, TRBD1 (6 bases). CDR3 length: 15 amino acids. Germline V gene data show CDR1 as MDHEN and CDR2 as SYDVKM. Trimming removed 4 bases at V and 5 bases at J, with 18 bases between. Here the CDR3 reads CASSSPYRVHHEQYF. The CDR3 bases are TGTGCCAGCAGTTCCCCTTACAGGGTTCACCACGAGCAGTACTTC. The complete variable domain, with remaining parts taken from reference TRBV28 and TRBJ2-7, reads DVKVTQSSRYLVKRTGEKVFLECVQDMDHENMFWYRQDPGLGLRLIYFSYDVKMKEKGDIPEGYSVSREKKERFSLILESASTNQTSMYLCASSSPYRVHHEQYFGPGTRLTVT.

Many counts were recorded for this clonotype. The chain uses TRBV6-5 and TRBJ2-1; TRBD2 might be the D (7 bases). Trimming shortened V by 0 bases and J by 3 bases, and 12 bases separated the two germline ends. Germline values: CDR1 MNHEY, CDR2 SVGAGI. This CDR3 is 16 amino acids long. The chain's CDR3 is CASSYSAGAYYNEQFF. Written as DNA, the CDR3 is TGTGCCAGCAGTTACTCGGCGGGGGCCTACTACAATGAGCAGTTCTTC.

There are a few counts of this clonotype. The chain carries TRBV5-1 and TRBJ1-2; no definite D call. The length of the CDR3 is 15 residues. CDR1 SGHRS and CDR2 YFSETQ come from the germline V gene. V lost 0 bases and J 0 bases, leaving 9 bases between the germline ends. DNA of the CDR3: TGCGCCAGCAGCTTGGTGGTAGGATCTAACTATGGCTACACCTTC. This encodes CASSLVVGSNYGYTF.

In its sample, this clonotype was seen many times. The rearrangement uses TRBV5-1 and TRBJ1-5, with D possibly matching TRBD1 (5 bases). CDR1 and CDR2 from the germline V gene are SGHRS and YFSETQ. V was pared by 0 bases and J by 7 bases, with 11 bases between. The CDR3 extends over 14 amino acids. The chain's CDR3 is CASSLALGVQPQHF. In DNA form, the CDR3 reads TGCGCCAGCAGCTTGGCGTTAGGGGTCCAGCCCCAGCATTTT.

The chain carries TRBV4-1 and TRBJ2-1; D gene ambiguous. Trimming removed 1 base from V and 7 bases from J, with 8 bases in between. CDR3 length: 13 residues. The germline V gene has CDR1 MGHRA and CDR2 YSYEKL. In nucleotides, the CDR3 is TGCGCCAGCAGCCAAGTTCAGGTAAATGAGCAGTTCTTC. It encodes CASSQVQVNEQFF.

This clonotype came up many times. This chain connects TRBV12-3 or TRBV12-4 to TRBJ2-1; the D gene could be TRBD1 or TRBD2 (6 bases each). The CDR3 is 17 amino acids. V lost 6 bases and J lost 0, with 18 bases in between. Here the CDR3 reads CASSPRRGSPSYNEQFF. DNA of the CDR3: TGTGCCAGCAGCCCTAGGAGGGGGAGCCCCTCCTACAATGAGCAGTTCTTC.

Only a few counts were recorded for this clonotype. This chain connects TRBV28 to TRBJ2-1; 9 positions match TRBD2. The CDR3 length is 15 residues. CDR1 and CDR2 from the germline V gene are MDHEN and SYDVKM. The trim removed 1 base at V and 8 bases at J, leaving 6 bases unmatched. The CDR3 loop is CASSLSREGRDEQFF. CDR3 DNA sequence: TGTGCCAGCAGTTTATCGCGGGAGGGCCGGGATGAGCAGTTCTTC.

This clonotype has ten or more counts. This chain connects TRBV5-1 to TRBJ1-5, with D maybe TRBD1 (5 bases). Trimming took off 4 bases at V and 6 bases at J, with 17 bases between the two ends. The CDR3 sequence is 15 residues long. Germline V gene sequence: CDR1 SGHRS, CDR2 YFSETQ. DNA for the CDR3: TGCGCCAGCAGCAAGTCTGGGGGTTGGGGTCAGCCCCAGCATTTT. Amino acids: CASSKSGGWGQPQHF.

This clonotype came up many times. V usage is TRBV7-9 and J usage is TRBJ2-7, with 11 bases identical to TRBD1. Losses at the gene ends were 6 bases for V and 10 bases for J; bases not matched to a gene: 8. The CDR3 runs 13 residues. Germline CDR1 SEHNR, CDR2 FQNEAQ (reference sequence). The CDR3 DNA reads TGTGCCAGCAGAGATCCGGGACAGGGGGAACAGTACTTC. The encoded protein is CASRDPGQGEQYF.

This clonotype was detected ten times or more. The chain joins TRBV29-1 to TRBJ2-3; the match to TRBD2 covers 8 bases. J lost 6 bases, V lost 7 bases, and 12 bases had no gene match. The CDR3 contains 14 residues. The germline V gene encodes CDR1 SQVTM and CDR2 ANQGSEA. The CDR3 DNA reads TGCAGCGCAGTTCCCCCCCGGGAGGGGGATACGCAGTATTTT. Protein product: CSAVPPREGDTQYF.

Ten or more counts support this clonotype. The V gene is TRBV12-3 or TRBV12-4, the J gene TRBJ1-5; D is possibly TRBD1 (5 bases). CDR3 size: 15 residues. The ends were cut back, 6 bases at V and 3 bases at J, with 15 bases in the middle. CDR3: CASSPGTGINQPQHF. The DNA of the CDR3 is TGTGCCAGCAGCCCGGGGACGGGAATCAATCAGCCCCAGCATTTT.

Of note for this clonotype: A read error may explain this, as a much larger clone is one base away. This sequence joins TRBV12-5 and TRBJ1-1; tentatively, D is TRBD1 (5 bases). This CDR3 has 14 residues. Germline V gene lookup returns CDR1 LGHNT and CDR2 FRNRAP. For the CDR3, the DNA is TGTGCTAGTGGTACGACAGTTTTGAACACTGAAGCTCTCTTT. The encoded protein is CASGTTVLNTEALF.

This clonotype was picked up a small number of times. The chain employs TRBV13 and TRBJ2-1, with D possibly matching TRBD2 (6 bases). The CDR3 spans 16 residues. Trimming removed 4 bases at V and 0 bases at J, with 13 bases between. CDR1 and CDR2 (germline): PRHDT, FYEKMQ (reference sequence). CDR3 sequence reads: CASSSWSGSSYNEQFF. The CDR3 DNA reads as TGTGCCAGCAGCTCGTGGAGCGGGTCCTCCTACAATGAGCAGTTCTTC.

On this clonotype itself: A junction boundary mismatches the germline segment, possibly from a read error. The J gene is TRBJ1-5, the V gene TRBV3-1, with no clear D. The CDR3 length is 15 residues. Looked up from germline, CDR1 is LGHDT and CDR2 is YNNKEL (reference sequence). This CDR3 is CASSQHPVRDHPQHF. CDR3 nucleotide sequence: TGTGCCAGCAGCCAGCACCCGGTACGAGATCACCCCCAGCATTTT.

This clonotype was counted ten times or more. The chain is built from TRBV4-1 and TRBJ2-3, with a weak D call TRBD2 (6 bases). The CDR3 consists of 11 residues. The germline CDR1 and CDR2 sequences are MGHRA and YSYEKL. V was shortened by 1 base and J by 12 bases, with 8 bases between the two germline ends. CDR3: CASSQGGTQYF. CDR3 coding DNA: TGCGCCAGCAGCCAAGGCGGGACTCAGTATTTT.

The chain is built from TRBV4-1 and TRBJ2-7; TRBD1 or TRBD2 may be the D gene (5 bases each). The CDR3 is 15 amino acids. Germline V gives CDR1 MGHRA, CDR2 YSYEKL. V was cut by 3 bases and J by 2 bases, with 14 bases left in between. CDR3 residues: CASSHRDPGAYEQYF. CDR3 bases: TGCGCCAGCAGCCATAGGGACCCCGGGGCCTACGAGCAGTACTTC.

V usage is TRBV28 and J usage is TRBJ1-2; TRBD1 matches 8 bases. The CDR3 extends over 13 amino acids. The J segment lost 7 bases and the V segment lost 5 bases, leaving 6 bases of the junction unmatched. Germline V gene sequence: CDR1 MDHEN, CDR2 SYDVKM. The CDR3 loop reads CASSVTGESGYTF. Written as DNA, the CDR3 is TGTGCCAGCAGTGTGACAGGGGAGTCTGGCTACACCTTC.

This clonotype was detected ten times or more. The CDR3 DNA is TGTGCCAGCAGCTTGGAGGCAGGGATCAACGAGCAGTACTTC. Encoded protein: CASSLEAGINEQYF. This chain connects TRBV5-6 to TRBJ2-7; perhaps TRBD1 as D (5 bases). Trimming left V 0 bases short and J 5 bases short, with 12 bases between. The CDR3 has 14 amino acids. Germline CDR1 is SGHDT and CDR2 is YYEEEE.

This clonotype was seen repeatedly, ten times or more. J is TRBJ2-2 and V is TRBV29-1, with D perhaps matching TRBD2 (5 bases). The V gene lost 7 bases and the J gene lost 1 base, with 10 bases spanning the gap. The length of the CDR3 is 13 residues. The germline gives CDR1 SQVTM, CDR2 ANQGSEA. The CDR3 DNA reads TGCAGCGCGCGGGCGGTGAACACCGGGGAGCTGTTTTTT. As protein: CSARAVNTGELFF.

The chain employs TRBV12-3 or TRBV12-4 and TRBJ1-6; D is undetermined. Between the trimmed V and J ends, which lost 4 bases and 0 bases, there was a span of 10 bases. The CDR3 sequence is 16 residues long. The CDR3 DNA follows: TGTGCCAGCAGTTATGGGATGAGCTCCTATAATTCACCCCTCCACTTT. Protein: CASSYGMSSYNSPLHF.

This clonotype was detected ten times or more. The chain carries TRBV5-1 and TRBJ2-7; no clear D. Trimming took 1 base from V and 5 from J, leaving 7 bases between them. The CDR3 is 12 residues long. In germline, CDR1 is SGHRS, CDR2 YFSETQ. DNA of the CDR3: TGCGCCAGCAGCTTGCCGGTCGACGAGCAGTACTTC. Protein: CASSLPVDEQYF.

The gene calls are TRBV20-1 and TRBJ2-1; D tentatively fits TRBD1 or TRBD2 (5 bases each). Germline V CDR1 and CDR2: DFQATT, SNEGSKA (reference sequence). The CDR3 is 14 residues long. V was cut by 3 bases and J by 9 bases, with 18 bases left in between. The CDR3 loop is CSARYEGAEGEQFF. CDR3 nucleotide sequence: TGCAGTGCTAGGTACGAAGGGGCCGAGGGTGAGCAGTTCTTC.

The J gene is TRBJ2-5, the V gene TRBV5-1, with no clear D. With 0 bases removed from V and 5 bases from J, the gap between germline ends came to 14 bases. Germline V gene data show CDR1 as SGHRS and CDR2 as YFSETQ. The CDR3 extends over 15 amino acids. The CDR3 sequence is CASSLGPSVGETQYF. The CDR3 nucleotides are TGCGCCAGCAGCTTGGGCCCCTCGGTGGGGGAGACCCAGTACTTC.

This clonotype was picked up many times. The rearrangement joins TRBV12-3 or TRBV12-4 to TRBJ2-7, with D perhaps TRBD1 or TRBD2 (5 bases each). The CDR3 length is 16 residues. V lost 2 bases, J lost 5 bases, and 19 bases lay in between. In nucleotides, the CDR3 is TGTGCCAGCAGTTTAACGAGGGGTTTGAAGATGAACGAGCAGTACTTC. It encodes CASSLTRGLKMNEQYF.